This TCR beta chain comes out of a study of T cell responses to AZD1222 COVID-19 vaccine. Notes on the study in general: Only a handful of individuals given AZD1222 were seropositive at baseline. It should be noted that donors were predominantly white British and more often female, and clonal diversity was possibly underestimated.

For this clone: Its antigen is not known.

Between the trimmed V and J ends, which lost 3 bases and 1 base, there was a span of 4 bases. CDR1 and CDR2 (germline): SNHLY, FYNNEI. The CDR3 is made up of 12 amino acids. Profiled with immunoSEQ multiplex PCR; TCRdb holds only in-frame clones, not every one. Of roughly 140,000 clones listed, about nine tenths are singletons. This TCR was sampled from an adult in good health. Sequenced material: peripheral blood, taken on day 0 of AZD1222 vaccination. The chain combines TRBV2 with TRBJ2-7, with D unresolved. The CDR3 is CASSDWSYEQYF. CDR3 DNA: TGTGCCAGCAGTGATTGGTCCTACGAGCAGTACTTC.